This note documents a single T cell receptor (beta chain) sequence. This clonotype was detected many times. Its recognized antigen is unknown. Per-base qualities were not stored, and no clone one base away is much larger. Sorted-subset TCR libraries were prepared from around 1 million sorted CD4+ or CD8+ T cells. Peripheral blood was subjected to Ficoll-Hypaque density gradient centrifugation to isolate PBMCs, which were then cryopreserved in liquid nitrogen. Paired sorted CD4+ and CD8+ subsets came from healthy controls, HAM/TSP patients and MS patients. The data stem from a study of neurological immune-mediated disorders (dated by TCRdb to about 2019). With regard to the full study: The study compared peripheral blood TCR-beta repertoires of HTLV-I-associated myelopathy (HAM/TSP) patients, multiple sclerosis patients and healthy controls using UMI-based sequencing. The roughly 110 TCR-beta libraries included longitudinal samples, technical triplicates and paired sorted CD4+ and CD8+ T-cell subsets alongside PBMC samples. The cohort comprised roughly 70 subjects: approximately 15 HAM/TSP patients, approximately 34 multiple sclerosis patients and around 20 healthy controls. Beyond this particular receptor, the publication reports: TCR clonal expansion was highest in HAM/TSP patients and lowest in MS patients, with MS patients falling below even healthy controls. Across subjects, expanded clones never shared an identical CDR3 amino acid sequence, which suggests that the TCR-beta repertoires in every group were private.

According to the germline V gene, CDR1 reads KGHDR and CDR2 reads SFDVKD. A distance of 11 bases separates the germline ends of V and J, which lose 9 bases and 1 base respectively. CDR3 length: 13 amino acids, cysteine to phenylalanine. CDR3 DNA only is kept here, 39 bases in frame from base 1. To synthesize cDNA, template-switch 5'RACE was performed with a primer carrying a 10-nucleotide random unique molecular identifier so that each TCR transcript was tagged. Every sequencing run yielded over 170 million TCR-beta sequences covering 15-18 subjects. The RNeasy kit was used to extract total RNA. Using the KAPA Real-time Library Amplification kit, TCR-beta VDJ regions were amplified with primers for the TCR constant region and the 5'RACE anchor. Sample indexes and Illumina adaptors were added in a first PCR, and a second PCR then increased library yield. After Ampure bead purification, the roughly 650 bp TCR product was size-selected on a 2% E-gel SizeSelection system. Library quality was checked on a Bioanalyzer, concentration was measured with Qubit, and libraries were quantified with the Kapa Library Quantification kit before pooling. Libraries were sequenced paired-end 2 x 150 bp on an Illumina HiSeq 2500. To increase sequence diversity, roughly 25-31% phiX was spiked into each library pool. For the original study's pipeline: The UMI-based MiGEC pipeline processed quality-filtered reads and removed over 75% of raw TCR sequences during error correction. IMGT germline references were used for alignment of VDJ genes, and clonotypes were defined by a unique CDR3 amino acid sequence together with V-J genes. Clonal expansion, Shannon diversity and CDR3 relatedness (CalcPairwiseDistances, ClusterSamples) were evaluated with VDJtools, and phylogenetic trees were built with CLCbio workbench. Clones with at least 8 unique UMIs were defined as expanded, with this threshold being based on coefficient-of-variation modelling across technical triplicates. TCRdb itself trimmed the public reads at Q25 with fastp, ran MiXCR and retained productive beta chains. CDR3 protein duplicates are merged, each entry listing the most common genes and DNA. TCRdb, not the original authors, processed these V and J calls. For this sample there are 15,000 or so distinct CDR3 sequences; about 13% appear just once. The top ten clones comprise around 45% of the sample.

The sequencing sample was made of CD8+ T cells from blood. This sequence originates from a female donor with HTLV-1-associated myelopathy (HAM/TSP). The V and J genes are TRBV24-1 and TRBJ1-1, with an unclear D gene assignment. The CDR3 region has the sequence CATAAGGNTEAFF. The base sequence is TGTGCCACCGCGGCGGGAGGGAACACTGAAGCTTTCTTT.